This T cell receptor beta chain is from a study of T cell responses to AZD1222 COVID-19 vaccine. On the study more broadly: Pooled samples include second doses given at about 4 or 12 weeks.

Findings of the study overall: At 160-218 and 743-854, vaccine-associated CD4 TCRs were dominant, and they spanned spike. The sample set comprised mostly white British donors with more females, and clonal diversity was possibly underestimated. Recipients of AZD1222 seropositive at baseline numbered only 5 or 6.

With respect to this clone: Antigen specificity is unknown.

V lost 4 bases, J lost 7 bases, and 7 bases lay in between. This CDR3 region has 11 residues. Germline CDR1 and CDR2: MNHEY and SVGAGI. The data were produced by immunoSEQ multiplex PCR, yet TCRdb's version contains in-frame clones alone and is incomplete. The repertoire includes approximately 120,000 clones, roughly 84% of them detected once, and roughly 15% sits in the top ten. This TCR derives from an adult in good health. The chain recombines TRBV6-5 with TRBJ1-2; TRBD1 is a possible D gene (5 bases). Sample: peripheral blood, taken on day 0 of AZD1222 vaccination. CDR3 amino acids: CASSSRGGYTF. The CDR3 DNA reads as TGTGCCAGCAGTTCGAGGGGTGGCTACACCTTC.